Below, 9 T cell receptor beta chains from the same sample are listed, as sequenced in a study of blood T cell repertoires in COVID-19. Using immunoSEQ multiplex PCR, the repertoire was profiled, and TCRdb retains in-frame clones only, with some absent. This sample has more than 110,000 clones, with under 90% found just once. The sample comprised peripheral blood. These TCRs come from a woman at least 80 years old in a cohort sampled during active or convalescent COVID-19.

This chain uses TRBV5-3 with TRBJ1-2; TRBD1 aligns across 8 bases. TRBV5-3 is flagged as an ORF with uncertain function. The CDR3 runs to 16 residues. J was trimmed by 6 bases and V by 0 bases; bases with no gene match: 10. This chain's CDR3 is CARSLVPAGGAHGYTF. The CDR3 nucleotides read TGTGCCAGAAGCTTGGTCCCCGCAGGGGGCGCCCATGGCTACACCTTC.

The sample holds a few counts of this clone. This chain links TRBV7-9 with TRBJ1-2; D unclear. Looked up from germline, CDR1 is SEHNR and CDR2 is FQNEAQ (reference sequence). V lost 3 bases and J 1 base, leaving 12 bases between the germline ends. The CDR3 is made up of 15 amino acids. The CDR3 coding sequence is TGTGCCAGCAGCTTTTCCGGGAAGCTTAACTATGGCTACACCTTC. It encodes CASSFSGKLNYGYTF.

The V call is TRBV19, the J call TRBJ1-6, with 7 bases fitting TRBD1. This CDR3 has 15 amino acids. Germline lookup yields CDR1 LNHDA and CDR2 SQIVND (reference sequence). After removal of 4 bases from V and 7 bases from J, the junction contained 7 bases not matched to a gene. Written as DNA, the CDR3 is TGTGCCAGTAGTACGACAGGGTCACGGAATTCACCCCTCCACTTT. It specifies CASSTTGSRNSPLHF.

The V call is TRBV24-1, the J call TRBJ2-1; D gene unclear. The V gene's germline CDR1 is KGHDR and CDR2 SFDVKD. The CDR3 is made up of 15 amino acids. V was trimmed by 9 bases and J by 0 bases, leaving 14 bases between them. CDR3 sequence reads: CATPTGWSSYNEQFF. DNA of the CDR3: TGTGCCACCCCTACCGGTTGGAGCTCCTACAATGAGCAGTTCTTC.

The sample holds a few counts of this clone. A read error may account for a junction end that differs from germline. This chain uses TRBV2 with TRBJ1-1; D gene uncertain. This CDR3 contains 13 residues. The V gene's germline CDR1 is SNHLY and CDR2 FYNNEI. The CDR3 protein is CASTERVPTEAFF. The CDR3 DNA reads as TGTGCCAGCACTGAACGGGTTCCCACTGAAGCTTTCTTT.

The gene calls are TRBV5-6 and TRBJ1-5, with TRBD1 matching over 7 bases. This CDR3 comprises 16 residues. Germline loops: CDR1 SGHDT, CDR2 YYEEEE. V gave up 2 bases and J gave up 2 bases; unmatched junction bases: 7. CDR3 bases: TGTGCCAGCAGCTTCGGCAGGGGGATTGGCAATCAGCCCCAGCATTTT. Its translation is CASSFGRGIGNQPQHF.

This clone was detected only once. The CDR3 protein is CASRGPPGQGAVRVSDTQYF. CDR3 DNA sequence: TGCGCCAGCAGAGGACCCCCCGGACAGGGGGCTGTAAGGGTGTCAGATACGCAGTATTTT. This sequence joins TRBV5-1 and TRBJ2-3; 11 positions match TRBD1. The V gene end was trimmed by 5 bases and the J gene end by 4 bases; junction bases not matched to a gene: 21. There are 20 residues in the CDR3. The V gene's germline CDR1 is SGHRS and CDR2 YFSETQ.

The V gene is TRBV12-3 or TRBV12-4, the J gene TRBJ1-4; TRBD1 aligns across 8 bases. Losses at the gene ends were 4 bases for V and 5 bases for J; bases not matched to a gene: 0. CDR3 length: 13 amino acids. The CDR3 DNA follows: TGTGCCAGCAGTTGGACAGGGAATGAAAAACTGTTTTTT. It yields the protein CASSWTGNEKLFF.

DNA for the CDR3: TGTGCCAGCAGGTTCACAGACTCTGGGGCCAACGTCCTGACTTTC. The encoded protein is CASRFTDSGANVLTF. V gene TRBV2 combines with J gene TRBJ2-6; D gene uncertain. Germline V CDR1 and CDR2: SNHLY, FYNNEI. The CDR3 extends over 15 amino acids. V shed 6 bases and J shed 0 bases, with 9 bases lying between them.